This is a list of T cell receptor beta chains from one sample in a study of blood T cell repertoires in COVID-19. Clones were read by immunoSEQ multiplex PCR, and TCRdb kept only the in-frame ones, dropping some. The sample lists around 700,000 clones, approximately 90% occurring once. Source material: peripheral blood. All receptors derive from a woman aged 18-29 years with acute or convalescent COVID-19. The CDR3 runs from the conserved cysteine through the conserved F or W. A D gene is named only where the DNA matches it firmly. Where a row states a size, it is once, few, many or the class of an expanded clone; other rows omit it.

CDR3 DNA: TGTGCCAGCAGTCCTCAACGGGGGGGCAACTATGGCTACACCTTC
CDR3 protein: CASSPQRGGNYGYTF
D gene: -
V gene: TRBV2
J gene: TRBJ1-2
clone size: -

CDR3 DNA: TGCGCCAGCAGCCAAGATGGGACTAGCTATGATACGCAGTATTTT
CDR3 protein: CASSQDGTSYDTQYF
D gene: TRBD2
V gene: TRBV4-3
J gene: TRBJ2-3
clone size: -

CDR3 DNA: TGTGCCAGCAGTGACGGATCTTACAGCCCCTCCGAGCAGTACTTC
CDR3 protein: CASSDGSYSPSEQYF
D gene: -
V gene: TRBV2
J gene: TRBJ2-7
clone size: -

CDR3 DNA: TGTGCCAGCAGTTTAGCGGGGGGGATCTACGAGCAGTACTTC
CDR3 protein: CASSLAGGIYEQYF
D gene: TRBD2
V gene: TRBV27
J gene: TRBJ2-7
clone size: few

CDR3 DNA: TGTGCCAGCAGCTCGGACCACGCAGGGGGCACTGAAGCTTTCTTT
CDR3 protein: CASSSDHAGGTEAFF
D gene: TRBD1
V gene: TRBV7-9
J gene: TRBJ1-1
clone size: once

CDR3 DNA: TGCGCCAGCAGCCAAGATACCCCCGGGTCCACCCTGGAGACCCAGTACTTC
CDR3 protein: CASSQDTPGSTLETQYF
D gene: -
V gene: TRBV4-1
J gene: TRBJ2-5
clone size: -

CDR3 DNA: TGTGCCAGCAGTGAATGGGCAGGCTCCTATGGTACGCAGTATTTT
CDR3 protein: CASSEWAGSYGTQYF
D gene: -
V gene: TRBV2
J gene: TRBJ2-3
clone size: -

CDR3 DNA: TGTGCCAGCAGCGAGGGACAGGGGGCGAGGAACACTGAAGCTTTCTTT
CDR3 protein: CASSEGQGARNTEAFF
D gene: TRBD1
V gene: TRBV5-4
J gene: TRBJ1-1
clone size: -

CDR3 DNA: TGTGCCAGCACTATAGACAGCCTCAATCAGCCCCAGCATTTT
CDR3 protein: CASTIDSLNQPQHF
D gene: -
V gene: TRBV28
J gene: TRBJ1-5
clone size: -

CDR3 DNA: TGTGCCTGGAGCTCGACAGGGGGCGGGAGTAATGAGCAGTTCTTC
CDR3 protein: CAWSSTGGGSNEQFF
D gene: TRBD1
V gene: TRBV30
J gene: TRBJ2-1
clone size: -

CDR3 DNA: TGTGCCAGCTCCCCCGGGGGCAGGGGGTACAATGAGCAGTTCTTC
CDR3 protein: CASSPGGRGYNEQFF
D gene: -
V gene: TRBV18
J gene: TRBJ2-1
clone size: once

CDR3 DNA: TGTGCCAGCAGCCCGGAAGGGGGGGCTGGCAATCAGCCCCAGCATTTT
CDR3 protein: CASSPEGGAGNQPQHF
D gene: -
V gene: TRBV11-2
J gene: TRBJ1-5
clone size: -

CDR3 DNA: TGTGCCTGGAGTCCCCCACATGGCGAGGGTGGCTACACCTTC
CDR3 protein: CAWSPPHGEGGYTF
D gene: -
V gene: TRBV30
J gene: TRBJ1-2
clone size: -

CDR3 DNA: TGCGCCAGCAGCGTCACAGGGGATAATTCACCCCTCCACTTT
CDR3 protein: CASSVTGDNSPLHF
D gene: TRBD1
V gene: TRBV5-1
J gene: TRBJ1-6
clone size: -

CDR3 DNA: TGTGCCAGCACCCCCGGAACAGATAGGACTGAAGCTTTCTTT
CDR3 protein: CASTPGTDRTEAFF
D gene: -
V gene: TRBV7-9
J gene: TRBJ1-1
clone size: -